These 28 T cell receptor beta chains were all obtained from the same sample, sequenced in a study of shared clonotypes between healthy human individuals. The method was immunoSEQ multiplex PCR; TCRdb's version includes in-frame clones alone and lacks a portion of them. Of a few million clones in the sample, around 90% were seen once. The source material was naive CD4+ T cells sorted from blood. Subset reported: CD45RA+ positively selected. These receptors all come from a man in his late teens or twenties in good health.

A single count supports this clone. The chain has TRBV5-4 and TRBJ1-1; TRBD1 agrees at 11 bases. Germline-derived CDR1 and CDR2 are SGHNT and YYREEE (reference sequence). The CDR3 extends over 15 amino acids. The junction had 7 bases not matched to a gene; V was cut back by 4 bases and J by 5 bases. CDR3 region: CASSQRDRGGTEAFF. For the CDR3, the DNA is TGTGCCAGCAGCCAACGGGACAGGGGGGGGACTGAAGCTTTCTTT.

This clone appeared a few times. The V call is TRBV13, the J call TRBJ2-7, with D uncertain. V lost 5 bases and J lost 4, with 15 bases in between. This CDR3 contains 14 residues. CDR1 is PRHDT and CDR2 is FYEKMQ in the germline V gene (reference sequence). The CDR3 loop is CASSPGRVMYEQYF. The CDR3 nucleotides are TGTGCCAGCAGCCCGGGCCGAGTCATGTACGAGCAGTACTTC.

This chain links TRBV6-1 with TRBJ2-2, with 9 positions matching TRBD2. V lost 0 bases to trimming and J lost 4 bases; unmatched junction nucleotides: 6. Germline V CDR1 and CDR2: MNHNS, SASEGT. This CDR3 spans 17 amino acids. The CDR3 coding sequence is TGTGCCAGCAGTGAAGCGGAAGGGACTAGCCGCACCGGGGAGCTGTTTTTT. Amino acid sequence: CASSEAEGTSRTGELFF.

As for this clone: The same CDR3 also results from other DNA sequences found in this sample. This chain uses TRBV5-1 with TRBJ2-1; 7 nucleotides match TRBD2. Germline V gene data show CDR1 as SGHRS and CDR2 as YFSETQ. V shed 0 bases, J shed 1 base, and the junction held 1 base outside the gene matches. The CDR3 contains 15 residues. Here the CDR3 reads CASSLGEGSYNEQFF. The CDR3 nucleotides read TGCGCCAGCAGCTTGGGGGAGGGATCCTACAATGAGCAGTTCTTC.

The J gene is TRBJ2-1, the V gene TRBV9; TRBD2 matches at 7 bases. The CDR3 has 17 amino acids. Per germline, CDR1 SGDLS and CDR2 YYNGEE. V trimming: 4 bases; J trimming: 5 bases; junction bases outside the gene matches: 15. This chain's CDR3 is CASSPWAGASGHNEQFF. In DNA, the CDR3 is TGTGCCAGCAGCCCATGGGCCGGTGCTAGCGGTCACAATGAGCAGTTCTTC.

The J gene is TRBJ2-7, the V gene TRBV30, with TRBD2 matching over 7 bases. The J segment lost 5 bases and the V segment lost 1 base, leaving 8 bases of the junction unmatched. The CDR3 has 14 amino acids. Germline V gene sequence: CDR1 GTSNPN, CDR2 SVGIG (reference sequence). The CDR3 DNA follows: TGTGCCTGGAGTGGTGGGACTAATTCCCACGAGCAGTACTTC. Protein: CAWSGGTNSHEQYF.

The chain uses TRBV6-5 and TRBJ2-1; TRBD1 might be the D (5 bases). V was cut by 5 bases and J by 10 bases, with 18 bases left in between. The germline gives CDR1 MNHEY, CDR2 SVGAGI. The CDR3 contains 14 residues. DNA of the CDR3: TGTGCCAGCAGTCTGACAGTTTTGGTTAACGAGCAGTTCTTC. Translating gives CASSLTVLVNEQFF.

CDR3 in amino acids: CASSQTGTDTQYF. The CDR3, as DNA: TGTGCCAGCAGTCAGACAGGGACAGATACGCAGTATTTT. The V and J genes are TRBV27 and TRBJ2-3; 7 positions match TRBD1. This CDR3 contains 13 residues. The V gene end was trimmed by 5 bases and the J gene end by 3 bases; junction bases not matched to a gene: 2. CDR1 and CDR2 (germline): MNHEY, SMNVEV (reference sequence).

This clone appeared a single time. The chain combines TRBV6-1 with TRBJ2-7; D gene unclear. Trimming took 0 bases from V and 4 from J, leaving 10 bases between them. CDR1 and CDR2 from the germline V gene are MNHNS and SASEGT. This CDR3 region has 14 residues. This chain's CDR3 is CASSEALQVYEQYF. CDR3 bases: TGTGCCAGCAGTGAAGCGCTTCAGGTATACGAGCAGTACTTC.

This chain joins TRBV5-1 and TRBJ2-3; TRBD1 matches 8 bases. Unmatched junction bases numbered 15, after V lost 4 bases and J lost 2 bases. This CDR3 has 18 amino acids. In germline, CDR1 is SGHRS, CDR2 YFSETQ. CDR3 coding DNA: TGCGCCAGCAGCAGGCCGATAAATGGACAGGGTGACACAGATACGCAGTATTTT. The encoded protein is CASSRPINGQGDTDTQYF.

The chain is built from TRBV7-2 and TRBJ1-2; the match to TRBD1 covers 10 bases. Germline assignment: CDR1 SGHTA and CDR2 FQGNSA. After removal of 6 bases from V and 3 bases from J, the junction contained 7 bases not matched to a gene. CDR3 size: 15 residues. The CDR3 protein is CASRPPGTGDYGYTF. CDR3 DNA: TGTGCCAGCAGGCCCCCCGGGACAGGGGACTATGGCTACACCTTC.

The chain combines TRBV29-1 with TRBJ1-2; 7 bases are shared with TRBD1. The CDR3 contains 13 residues. The ends lost 7 bases at V and 7 bases at J; junction bases unmatched: 12. The germline V gene encodes CDR1 SQVTM and CDR2 ANQGSEA. The DNA for the CDR3 is TGCAGCGGCCTGGGCAGGGGGGCTTCTGGCTACACCTTC. It is translated as CSGLGRGASGYTF.

The rearrangement links TRBV9 to TRBJ1-2; D call uncertain. Trimming stripped 0 bases from V and 4 bases from J, with 10 bases between. Germline V gene sequence: CDR1 SGDLS, CDR2 YYNGEE. CDR3 size: 14 residues. CDR3 in amino acids: CASSVGIETYGYTF. The CDR3 nucleotides are TGTGCCAGCAGCGTAGGAATAGAGACCTATGGCTACACCTTC.

This rearrangement joins TRBV4-3 to TRBJ2-1, with no clear D. Germline V gene sequence: CDR1 LGHNA, CDR2 YSLEER. This CDR3 has 13 amino acids. The ends were cut back, 1 base at V and 2 bases at J, with 3 bases in the middle. In DNA form, the CDR3 reads TGCGCCAGCAGCCAAGTGACCTACAATGAGCAGTTCTTC. This gives the protein CASSQVTYNEQFF.

V is TRBV7-8 and J is TRBJ1-2; unclear D gene. The CDR3 consists of 13 residues. CDR1 is SGHVS, CDR2 FQNEAQ, per germline. V was clipped by 1 base and J by 3 bases, with 6 bases between them. The CDR3 reads CASSLGPDYGYTF. CDR3 sequence (DNA): TGTGCCAGCAGCTTAGGTCCAGACTATGGCTACACCTTC.

This clone was found once. The J gene is TRBJ2-7, the V gene TRBV10-3; no firm D call. CDR3 size: 11 residues. The V gene's germline CDR1 is ENHRY and CDR2 SYGVKD. V lost 6 bases, J lost 6 bases, and 9 bases lay in between. The CDR3 nucleotides read TGTGCCATCAGAGAGACGGGCGAGCAGTACTTC. It codes for CAIRETGEQYF.

The chain uses TRBV7-2 and TRBJ1-1; D call uncertain. In germline, CDR1 is SGHTA, CDR2 FQGNSA. This CDR3 is built from 13 residues. V shed 4 bases and J shed 0 bases, with 6 bases lying between them. Here the CDR3 DNA reads TGTGCCAGCAGCTACGGGCTGAACACTGAAGCTTTCTTT. This translates into CASSYGLNTEAFF.

The chain couples TRBV29-1 to TRBJ2-1; D gene ambiguous. Germline loops: CDR1 SQVTM, CDR2 ANQGSEA. The ends were cut back, 3 bases at V and 0 bases at J, with 9 bases in the middle. The CDR3 length is 14 residues. CDR3 nucleotide sequence: TGCAGCGTTGACCGAACGAGCTCCTACAATGAGCAGTTCTTC. As protein: CSVDRTSSYNEQFF.

The V gene is TRBV19, the J gene TRBJ1-6; 7 bases map to TRBD1. The CDR3 length is 15 residues. V was clipped by 5 bases and J by 6 bases; unmatched bases: 7. CDR1 and CDR2 (germline): LNHDA, SQIVND (reference sequence). CDR3 residues: CASSAAGGFNSPLHF. As DNA, the CDR3 is TGTGCCAGTAGTGCGGCAGGGGGTTTTAATTCACCCCTCCACTTT.

The chain recombines TRBV9 with TRBJ1-1, with TRBD1 identical over 7 bases. This CDR3 contains 16 residues. The ends lost 2 bases at V and 3 bases at J; junction bases unmatched: 10. Germline CDR1 SGDLS, CDR2 YYNGEE. The CDR3 protein is CASSVEPQGRDTEAFF. Written as DNA, the CDR3 is TGTGCCAGCAGCGTTGAGCCACAGGGGAGGGACACTGAAGCTTTCTTT.

V and J are TRBV10-1 and TRBJ1-1, with 8 bases matching TRBD1. The CDR3 totals 15 residues. With 3 bases clipped from V and 3 bases from J, the junction kept 6 bases outside the gene matches. Germline CDR1 WNHNN, CDR2 SYGVQD (reference sequence). For the CDR3, the DNA is TGCGCCAGCAGTGAACGGACAGGGCGGTACACTGAAGCTTTCTTT. It yields the protein CASSERTGRYTEAFF.

The rearrangement joins TRBV9 to TRBJ2-5; D is perhaps TRBD1 or TRBD2 (5 bases each). CDR3 length equals 11 residues. Trimming took off 3 bases at V and 7 bases at J, with 7 bases between the two ends. Germline V gene data show CDR1 as SGDLS and CDR2 as YYNGEE. The CDR3 sequence is CASSDGGTQYF. In DNA form, the CDR3 reads TGTGCCAGCAGCGATGGGGGGACCCAGTACTTC.

The chain couples TRBV7-8 to TRBJ1-3; the D gene is possibly TRBD1 (5 bases). The ends were cut back, 1 base at V and 0 bases at J, with 13 bases in the middle. Germline V CDR1 and CDR2: SGHVS, FQNEAQ. This CDR3 spans 17 amino acids. CDR3 in amino acids: CASSLGGSGGSGNTIYF. CDR3 nucleotide sequence: TGTGCCAGCAGCTTAGGAGGATCGGGGGGCTCTGGAAACACCATATATTTT.

The V and J genes are TRBV20-1 and TRBJ2-3, with D possibly being TRBD2 (6 bases). CDR3 length: 11 amino acids. V was clipped by 2 bases and J by 10 bases, with 10 bases between them. Germline loops: CDR1 DFQATT, CDR2 SNEGSKA (reference sequence). The CDR3 sequence is CSARPWEAQYF. The CDR3 DNA follows: TGCAGTGCTAGACCGTGGGAGGCGCAGTATTTT.

A remark on this clone: Other DNA variants within this sample encode the same CDR3. The rearrangement uses TRBV19 and TRBJ2-5; TRBD1 might be the D (5 bases). Germline V gene data show CDR1 as LNHDA and CDR2 as SQIVND (reference sequence). Trimming left V 1 base short and J 1 base short, with 7 bases between. This CDR3 is 14 amino acids long. Written as DNA, the CDR3 is TGTGCCAGTAGTATAGGGCAGGGCCAAGAGACCCAGTACTTC. This codes for CASSIGQGQETQYF.

This clone has a single count. Written as DNA, the CDR3 is TGTGCCAGCAGCTTAGAGACCAGGCGCGAGCAGTACTTC. Protein sequence: CASSLETRREQYF. The chain couples TRBV7-9 to TRBJ2-5; unclear D gene. The J call may be in error: the DNA end matches TRBJ2-7 better. Germline V gene sequence: CDR1 SEHNR, CDR2 FQNEAQ (reference sequence). The CDR3 is 13 amino acids.

J is TRBJ2-7 and V is TRBV18; D remains unclear. Trimming stripped 3 bases from V and 4 bases from J, with 16 bases between. The CDR3 covers 15 residues. Germline assignment: CDR1 KGHSH and CDR2 LQKENI. This CDR3 is CASSPPWTGSYEQYF. The DNA of the CDR3 is TGTGCCAGCTCACCCCCCTGGACGGGTTCATACGAGCAGTACTTC.

V and J are TRBV7-2 and TRBJ2-5; D may match TRBD1 or TRBD2 (6 bases each). Trimming cost V 4 bases and J 7 bases, with 16 bases left between them. The CDR3 contains 14 residues. Germline V lookup: CDR1 SGHTA, CDR2 FQGNSA. The CDR3 protein is CASSSGGGSVTQYF. CDR3 bases: TGTGCCAGCAGCTCCGGGGGCGGGTCCGTGACCCAGTACTTC. The complete variable domain, with remaining parts taken from reference TRBV7-2 and TRBJ2-5, reads GAGVSQSPSNKVTEKGKDVELRCDPISGHTALYWYRQSLGQGLEFLIYFQGNSAPDKSGLPSDRFSAERTGGSVSTLTIQRTQQEDSAVYLCASSSGGGSVTQYFGPGTRLLVL.